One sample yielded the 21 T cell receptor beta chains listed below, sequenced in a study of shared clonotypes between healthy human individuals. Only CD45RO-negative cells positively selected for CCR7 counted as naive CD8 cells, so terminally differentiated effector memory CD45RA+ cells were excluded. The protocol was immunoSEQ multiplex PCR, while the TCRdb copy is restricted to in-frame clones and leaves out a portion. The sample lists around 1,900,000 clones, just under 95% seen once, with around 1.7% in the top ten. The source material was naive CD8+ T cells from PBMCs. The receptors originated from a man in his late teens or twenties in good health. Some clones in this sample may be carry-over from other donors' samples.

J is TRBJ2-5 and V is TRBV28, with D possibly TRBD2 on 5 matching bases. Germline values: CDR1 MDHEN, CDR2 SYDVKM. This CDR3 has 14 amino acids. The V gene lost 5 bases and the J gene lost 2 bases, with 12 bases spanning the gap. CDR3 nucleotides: TGTGCCAGCAGTCGACCAAGACTACAAGAGACCCAGTACTTC. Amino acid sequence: CASSRPRLQETQYF.

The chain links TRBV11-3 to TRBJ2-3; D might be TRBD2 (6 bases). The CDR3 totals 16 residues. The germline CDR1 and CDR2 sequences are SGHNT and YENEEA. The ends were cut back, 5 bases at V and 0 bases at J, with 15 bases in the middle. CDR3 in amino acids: CASSRAGTSSTDTQYF. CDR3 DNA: TGTGCCAGCAGCCGGGCCGGGACTTCTAGCACAGATACGCAGTATTTT.

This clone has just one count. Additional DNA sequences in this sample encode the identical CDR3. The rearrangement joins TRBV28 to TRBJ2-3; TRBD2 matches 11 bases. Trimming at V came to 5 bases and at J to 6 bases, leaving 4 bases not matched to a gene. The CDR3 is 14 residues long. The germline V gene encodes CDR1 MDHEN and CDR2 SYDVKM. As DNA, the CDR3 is TGTGCCAGCAGTCTAGCGGGAGGCGGGGATACGCAGTATTTT. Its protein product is CASSLAGGGDTQYF.

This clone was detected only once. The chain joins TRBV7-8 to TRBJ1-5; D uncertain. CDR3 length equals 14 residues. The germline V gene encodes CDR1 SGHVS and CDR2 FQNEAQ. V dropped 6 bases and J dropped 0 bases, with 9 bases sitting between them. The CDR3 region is CASSLIYSNQPQHF. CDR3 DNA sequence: TGTGCCAGCAGTCTAATATATAGCAATCAGCCCCAGCATTTT.

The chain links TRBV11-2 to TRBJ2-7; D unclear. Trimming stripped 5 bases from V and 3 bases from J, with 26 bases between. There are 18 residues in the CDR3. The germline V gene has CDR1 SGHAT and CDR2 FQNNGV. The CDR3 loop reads CASSGSSRGVVAGYEQYF. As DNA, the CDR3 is TGTGCCAGCAGCGGATCCTCTCGTGGGGTTGTCGCTGGCTACGAGCAGTACTTC.

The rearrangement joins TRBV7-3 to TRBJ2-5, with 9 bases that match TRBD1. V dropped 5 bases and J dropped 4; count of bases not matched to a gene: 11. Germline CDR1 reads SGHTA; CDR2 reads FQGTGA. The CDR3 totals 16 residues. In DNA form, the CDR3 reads TGTGCCAGCAGCAACAAAACAGGGGGCTTTGTAGAGACCCAGTACTTC. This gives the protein CASSNKTGGFVETQYF.

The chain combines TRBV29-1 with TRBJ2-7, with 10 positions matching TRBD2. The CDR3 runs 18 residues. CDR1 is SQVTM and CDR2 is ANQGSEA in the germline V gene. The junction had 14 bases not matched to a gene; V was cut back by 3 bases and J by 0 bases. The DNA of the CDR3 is TGCAGCGTTGATTCGTACAGTTTGGCTAGCGGGAGCTCCTACGAGCAGTACTTC. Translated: CSVDSYSLASGSSYEQYF.

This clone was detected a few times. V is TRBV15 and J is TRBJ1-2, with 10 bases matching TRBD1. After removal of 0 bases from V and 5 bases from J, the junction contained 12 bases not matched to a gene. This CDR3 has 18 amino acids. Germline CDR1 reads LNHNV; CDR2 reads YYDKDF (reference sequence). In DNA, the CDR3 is TGTGCCACCAGCAGAGATGGGTCCGGGACAGGGGCCGGTTATGGCTACACCTTC. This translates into CATSRDGSGTGAGYGYTF. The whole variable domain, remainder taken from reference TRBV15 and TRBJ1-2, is DAMVIQNPRYQVTQFGKPVTLSCSQTLNHNVMYWYQQKSSQAPKLLFHYYDKDFNNEADTPDNFQSRRPNTSFCFLDIRSPGLGDTAMYLCATSRDGSGTGAGYGYTFGSGTRLTVV.

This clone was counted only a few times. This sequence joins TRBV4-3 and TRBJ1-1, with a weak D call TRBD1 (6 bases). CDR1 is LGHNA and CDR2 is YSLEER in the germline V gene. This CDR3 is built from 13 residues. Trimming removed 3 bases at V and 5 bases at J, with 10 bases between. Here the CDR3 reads CASSHRGRTEAFF. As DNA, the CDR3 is TGCGCCAGCAGCCACAGGGGAAGGACTGAAGCTTTCTTT.

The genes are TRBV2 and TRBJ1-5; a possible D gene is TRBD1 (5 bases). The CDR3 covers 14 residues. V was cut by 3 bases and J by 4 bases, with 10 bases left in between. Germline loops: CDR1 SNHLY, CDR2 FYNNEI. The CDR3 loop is CASSELGTNQPQHF. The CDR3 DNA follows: TGTGCCAGCAGTGAGCTGGGGACGAATCAGCCCCAGCATTTT.

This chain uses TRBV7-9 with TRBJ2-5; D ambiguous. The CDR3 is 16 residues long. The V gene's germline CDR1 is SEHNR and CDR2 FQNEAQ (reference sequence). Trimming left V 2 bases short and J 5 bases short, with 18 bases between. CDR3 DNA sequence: TGTGCCAGCAGCTTACCATCCCGGGCCCTCGGGGAGACCCAGTACTTC. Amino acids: CASSLPSRALGETQYF.

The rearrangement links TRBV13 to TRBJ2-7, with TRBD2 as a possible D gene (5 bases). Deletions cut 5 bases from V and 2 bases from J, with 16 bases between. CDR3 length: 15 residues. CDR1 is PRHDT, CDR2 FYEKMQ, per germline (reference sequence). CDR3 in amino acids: CASSPSRLAAYEQYF. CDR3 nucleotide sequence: TGTGCCAGCAGCCCTTCGAGGCTAGCCGCCTACGAGCAGTACTTC.

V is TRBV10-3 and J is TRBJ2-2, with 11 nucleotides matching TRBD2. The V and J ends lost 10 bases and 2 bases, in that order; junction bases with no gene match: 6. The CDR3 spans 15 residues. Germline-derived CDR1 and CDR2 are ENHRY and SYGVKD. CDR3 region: CATCSGRENTGELFF. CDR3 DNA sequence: TGTGCCACATGTAGCGGGAGGGAAAACACCGGGGAGCTGTTTTTT.

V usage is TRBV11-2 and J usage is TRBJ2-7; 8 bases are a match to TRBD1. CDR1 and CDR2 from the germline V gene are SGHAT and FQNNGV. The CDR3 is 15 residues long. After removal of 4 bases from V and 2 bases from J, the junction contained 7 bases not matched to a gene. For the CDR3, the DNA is TGTGCCAGCAGCTCAACCGGGACAGGACCCTACGAGCAGTACTTC. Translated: CASSSTGTGPYEQYF.

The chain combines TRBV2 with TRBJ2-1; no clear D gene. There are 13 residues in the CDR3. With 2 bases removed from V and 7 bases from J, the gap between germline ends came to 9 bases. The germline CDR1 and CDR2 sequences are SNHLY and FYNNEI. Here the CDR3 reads CASSERGPNEQFF. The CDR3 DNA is TGTGCCAGCAGTGAACGTGGACCGAATGAGCAGTTCTTC.

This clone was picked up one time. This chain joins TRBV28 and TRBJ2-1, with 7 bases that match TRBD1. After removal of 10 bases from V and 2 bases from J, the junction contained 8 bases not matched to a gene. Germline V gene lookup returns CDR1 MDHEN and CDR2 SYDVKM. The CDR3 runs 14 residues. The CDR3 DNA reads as TGTGCCACAGATTACGGGACAGCCTACAATGAGCAGTTCTTC. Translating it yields CATDYGTAYNEQFF.

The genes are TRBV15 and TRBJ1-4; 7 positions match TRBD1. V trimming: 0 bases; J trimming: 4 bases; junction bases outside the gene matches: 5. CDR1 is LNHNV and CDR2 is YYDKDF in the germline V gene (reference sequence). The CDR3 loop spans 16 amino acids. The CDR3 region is CATSRDRDRNNEKLFF. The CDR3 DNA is TGTGCCACCAGCAGAGATCGGGACAGAAATAATGAAAAACTGTTTTTT.

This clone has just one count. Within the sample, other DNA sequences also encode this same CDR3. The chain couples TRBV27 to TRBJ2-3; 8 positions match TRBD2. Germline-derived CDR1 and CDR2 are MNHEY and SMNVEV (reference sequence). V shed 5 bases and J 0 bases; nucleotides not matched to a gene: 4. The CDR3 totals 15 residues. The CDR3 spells CASSPGLASTDTQYF. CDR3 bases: TGTGCCAGCAGTCCCGGACTAGCTAGCACAGATACGCAGTATTTT.

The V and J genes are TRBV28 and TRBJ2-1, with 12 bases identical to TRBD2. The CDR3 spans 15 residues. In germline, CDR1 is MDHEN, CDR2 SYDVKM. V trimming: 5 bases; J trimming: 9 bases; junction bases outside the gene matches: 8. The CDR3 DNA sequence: TGTGCCAGCAGTCCCCGACTAGCGGGAGCGGGTGAGCAGTTCTTC. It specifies CASSPRLAGAGEQFF.

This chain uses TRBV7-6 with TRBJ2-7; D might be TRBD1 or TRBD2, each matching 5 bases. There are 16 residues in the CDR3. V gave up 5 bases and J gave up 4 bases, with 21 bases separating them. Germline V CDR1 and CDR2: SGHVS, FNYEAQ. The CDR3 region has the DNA TGTGCCAGCAGCACTGAGCCCGGGACGAATAGTTACGAGCAGTACTTC. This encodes CASSTEPGTNSYEQYF.

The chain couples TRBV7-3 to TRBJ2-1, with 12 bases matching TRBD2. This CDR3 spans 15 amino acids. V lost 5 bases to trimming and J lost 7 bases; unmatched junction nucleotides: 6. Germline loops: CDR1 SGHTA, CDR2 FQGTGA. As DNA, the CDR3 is TGTGCCAGCAGCCTCGGACTAGCGGGGCAGAATGAGCAGTTCTTC. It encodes CASSLGLAGQNEQFF.